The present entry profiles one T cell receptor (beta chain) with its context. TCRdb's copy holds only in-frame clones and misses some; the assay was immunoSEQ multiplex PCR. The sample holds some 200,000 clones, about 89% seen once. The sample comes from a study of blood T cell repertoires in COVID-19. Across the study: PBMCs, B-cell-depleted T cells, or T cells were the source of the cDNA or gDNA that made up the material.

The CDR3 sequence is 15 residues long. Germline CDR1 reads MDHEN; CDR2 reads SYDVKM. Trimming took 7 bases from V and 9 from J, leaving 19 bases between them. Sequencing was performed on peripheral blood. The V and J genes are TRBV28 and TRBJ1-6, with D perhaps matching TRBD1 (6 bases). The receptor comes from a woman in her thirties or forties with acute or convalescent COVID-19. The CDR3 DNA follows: TGTGCCAGCACCCAAACAGGGCATGGTAGTTCACCCCTCCACTTT. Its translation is CASTQTGHGSSPLHF.